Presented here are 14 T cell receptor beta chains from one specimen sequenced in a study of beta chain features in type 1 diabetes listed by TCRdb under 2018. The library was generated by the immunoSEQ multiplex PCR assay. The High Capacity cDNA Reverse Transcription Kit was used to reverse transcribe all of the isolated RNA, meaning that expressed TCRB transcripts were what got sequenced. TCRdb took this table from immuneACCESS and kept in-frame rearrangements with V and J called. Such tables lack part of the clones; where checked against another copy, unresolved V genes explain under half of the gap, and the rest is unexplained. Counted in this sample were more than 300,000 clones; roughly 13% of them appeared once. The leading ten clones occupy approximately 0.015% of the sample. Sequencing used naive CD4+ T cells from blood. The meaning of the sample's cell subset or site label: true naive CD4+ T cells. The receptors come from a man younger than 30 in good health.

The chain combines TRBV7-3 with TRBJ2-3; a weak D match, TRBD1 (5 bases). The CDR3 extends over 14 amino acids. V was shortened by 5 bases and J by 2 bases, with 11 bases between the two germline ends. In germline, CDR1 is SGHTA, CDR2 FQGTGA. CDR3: CASSLDSATDTQYF. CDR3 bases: TGTGCCAGCAGCCTAGACAGTGCCACAGATACGCAGTATTTT.

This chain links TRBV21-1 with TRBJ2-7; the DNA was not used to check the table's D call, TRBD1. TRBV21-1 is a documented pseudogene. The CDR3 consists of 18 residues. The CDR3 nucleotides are TGTGCCAGCAGCAAAAAAAGTCCCGACAGGGACTCTAACTACGAGCAGTACTTC. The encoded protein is CASSKKSPDRDSNYEQYF.

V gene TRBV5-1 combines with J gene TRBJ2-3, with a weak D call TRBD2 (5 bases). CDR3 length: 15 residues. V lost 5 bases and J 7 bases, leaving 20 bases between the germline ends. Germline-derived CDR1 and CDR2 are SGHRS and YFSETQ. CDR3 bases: TGCGCCAGCAGTTTCTCCGCGGCTAGCATAAATACGCAGTATTTT. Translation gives CASSFSAASINTQYF.

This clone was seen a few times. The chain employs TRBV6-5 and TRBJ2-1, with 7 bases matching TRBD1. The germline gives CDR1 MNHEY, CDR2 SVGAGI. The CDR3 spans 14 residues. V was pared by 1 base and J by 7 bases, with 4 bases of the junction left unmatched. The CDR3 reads CASSYLQGVNEQFF. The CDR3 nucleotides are TGTGCCAGCAGTTACTTGCAGGGGGTAAATGAGCAGTTCTTC.

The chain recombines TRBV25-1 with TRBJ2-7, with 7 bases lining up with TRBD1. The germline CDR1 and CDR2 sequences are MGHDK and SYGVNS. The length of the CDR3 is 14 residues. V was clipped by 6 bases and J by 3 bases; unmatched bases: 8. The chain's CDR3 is CASSGSGTVYEQYF. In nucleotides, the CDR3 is TGTGCCAGCAGCGGCTCCGGGACAGTCTACGAGCAGTACTTC.

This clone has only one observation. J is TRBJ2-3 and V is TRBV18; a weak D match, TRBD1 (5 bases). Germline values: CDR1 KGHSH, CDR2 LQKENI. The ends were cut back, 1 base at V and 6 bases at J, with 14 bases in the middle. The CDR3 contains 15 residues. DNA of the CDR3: TGTGCCAGCTCACCACTTGGAACAGGTTCGGATACGCAGTATTTT. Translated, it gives CASSPLGTGSDTQYF.

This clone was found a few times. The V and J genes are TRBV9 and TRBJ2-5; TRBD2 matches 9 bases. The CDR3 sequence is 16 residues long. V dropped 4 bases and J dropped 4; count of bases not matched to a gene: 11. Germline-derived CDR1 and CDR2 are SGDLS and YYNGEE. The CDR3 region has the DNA TGTGCCAGCAGCCCCTATAGCGGGAGTTTTGCAGAGACCCAGTACTTC. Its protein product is CASSPYSGSFAETQYF.

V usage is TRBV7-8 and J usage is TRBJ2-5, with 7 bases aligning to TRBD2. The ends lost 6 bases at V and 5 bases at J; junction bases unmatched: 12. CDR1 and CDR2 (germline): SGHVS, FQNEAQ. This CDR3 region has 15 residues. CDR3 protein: CASRKRTRAMETQYF. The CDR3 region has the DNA TGTGCCAGCAGAAAACGGACTAGGGCGATGGAGACCCAGTACTTC.

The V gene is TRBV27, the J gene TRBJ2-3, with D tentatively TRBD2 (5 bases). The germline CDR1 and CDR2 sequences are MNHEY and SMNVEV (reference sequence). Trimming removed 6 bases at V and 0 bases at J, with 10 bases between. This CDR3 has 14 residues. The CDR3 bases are TGTGCCAGCAGGGAATGGACTAGCACAGATACGCAGTATTTT. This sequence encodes CASREWTSTDTQYF.

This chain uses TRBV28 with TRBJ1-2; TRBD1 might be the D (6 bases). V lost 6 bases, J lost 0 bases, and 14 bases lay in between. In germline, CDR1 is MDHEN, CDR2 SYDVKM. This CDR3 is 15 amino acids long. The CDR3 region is CASRSGEWANYGYTF. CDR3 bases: TGTGCCAGCAGGTCAGGGGAGTGGGCTAACTATGGCTACACCTTC.

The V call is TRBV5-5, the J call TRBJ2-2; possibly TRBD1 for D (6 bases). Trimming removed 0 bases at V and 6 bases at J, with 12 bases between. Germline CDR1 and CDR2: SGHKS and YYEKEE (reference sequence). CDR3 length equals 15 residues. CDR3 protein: CASSLGNRVAGELFF. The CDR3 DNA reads TGTGCCAGCAGCTTGGGGAACAGGGTCGCCGGGGAGCTGTTTTTT.

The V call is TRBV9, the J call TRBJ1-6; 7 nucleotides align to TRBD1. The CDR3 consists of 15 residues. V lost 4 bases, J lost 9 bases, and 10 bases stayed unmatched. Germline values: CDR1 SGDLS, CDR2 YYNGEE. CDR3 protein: CASSPYRDSASPLHF. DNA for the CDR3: TGTGCCAGCAGCCCATACAGGGACAGCGCTTCACCCCTCCACTTT.

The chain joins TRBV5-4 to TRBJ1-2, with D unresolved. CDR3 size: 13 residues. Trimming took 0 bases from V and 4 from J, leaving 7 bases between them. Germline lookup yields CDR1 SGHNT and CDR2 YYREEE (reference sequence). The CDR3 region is CASSLGRLYGYTF. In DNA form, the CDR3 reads TGTGCCAGCAGCTTGGGCCGACTCTATGGCTACACCTTC.

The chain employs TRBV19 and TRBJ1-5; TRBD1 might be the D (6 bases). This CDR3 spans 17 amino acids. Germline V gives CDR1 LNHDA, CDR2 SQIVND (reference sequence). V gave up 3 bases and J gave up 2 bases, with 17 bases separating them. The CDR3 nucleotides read TGTGCCAGTAGTATCGGAATTGGGGCAGGGGGCAATCAGCCCCAGCATTTT. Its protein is CASSIGIGAGGNQPQHF.